This T cell receptor (beta chain) emerged from a study of memory CD4+ T cells and cytomegalovirus serostatus. On this clone itself: What it binds is unknown.

Overall study findings and caveats: Suggested: most of the CMV-linked TCR signature lies in CD4+ memory cells.

Authors' methods: After removing out-of-frame reads, 2 million to 2.5 million distinct TCRbeta sequences remained. The table came from immunoSEQ multiplex PCR; TCRdb's copy has only in-frame clones and leaves some out. The V and J calls and the clone size are those of that table, but D and trimming were determined from the DNA. The sample carries almost 55,000 clones, roughly four fifths recorded once. The sort gate was single viable CD3+CD4+CD8-CD45RO+ cells for memory CD4+ T cells. Serum IgG to CMV pp150, pp28, p38 and p52 defined serostatus. Positive selection with CD4 microbeads enriched total CD4+ T cells. V trimming: 4 bases; J trimming: 5 bases; junction bases outside the gene matches: 5. This CDR3 is 15 amino acids long. The germline V gene encodes CDR1 LNHDA and CDR2 SQIVND (reference sequence).

The sequence was collected from an adult in good health and CMV-seronegative. The chain carries TRBV19 and TRBJ2-2; TRBD1 aligns across 9 bases. Sequencing input: memory CD4+ T cells from blood. CDR3 sequence: CASSTQGARTGELFF. In DNA, the CDR3 is TGTGCCAGTAGTACACAGGGGGCTAGAACCGGGGAGCTGTTTTTT.